Sequencing of this TCR beta chain was carried out in a study of blood T cell repertoires in COVID-19. Original data processing: Reference gene primer amplification gave nucleated cell count estimates. Data came from immunoSEQ multiplex PCR; TCRdb stores just in-frame clones and leaves some out. That table furnishes V, J and clone size, whereas the DNA furnished D and trimming. The sample lists 300,000 to 350,000 clones, around nine tenths occurring once. On this clone itself: A junction boundary mismatches the germline segment, possibly from a read error.

The CDR3 runs 14 residues. The V gene's germline CDR1 is SNHLY and CDR2 FYNNEI. The origin of this receptor is a woman aged 18-29 years who had recovered from COVID-19. The sample consisted of peripheral blood. The chain has TRBV2 and TRBJ2-3; possibly TRBD2 for D (5 bases). CDR3: CAGSGLTSTDTQYF. In DNA form, the CDR3 reads TGTGCCGGCAGTGGACTGACTAGCACAGATACGCAGTATTTT.